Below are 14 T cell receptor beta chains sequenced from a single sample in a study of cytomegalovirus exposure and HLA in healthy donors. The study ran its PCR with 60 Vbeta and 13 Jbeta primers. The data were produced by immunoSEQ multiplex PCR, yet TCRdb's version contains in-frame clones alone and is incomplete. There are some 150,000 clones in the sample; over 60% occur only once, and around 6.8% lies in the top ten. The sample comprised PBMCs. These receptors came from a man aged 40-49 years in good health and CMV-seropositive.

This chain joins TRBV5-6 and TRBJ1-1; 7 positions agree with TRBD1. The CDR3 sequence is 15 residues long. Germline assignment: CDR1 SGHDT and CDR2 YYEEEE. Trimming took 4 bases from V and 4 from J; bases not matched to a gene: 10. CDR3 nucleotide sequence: TGTGCCAGCAGCCTTAGGGGGCCTCGGAGCACTGAAGCTTTCTTT. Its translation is CASSLRGPRSTEAFF.

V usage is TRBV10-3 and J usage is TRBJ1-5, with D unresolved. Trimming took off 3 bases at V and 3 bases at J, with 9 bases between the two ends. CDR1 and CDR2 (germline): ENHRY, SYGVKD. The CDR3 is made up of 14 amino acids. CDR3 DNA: TGTGCCATCAGTGATGGGCGCCTCAATCAGCCCCAGCATTTT. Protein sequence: CAISDGRLNQPQHF.

The CDR3 DNA reads TGTGCCAGCAGCCTCAGGGGTAGGGGGGAGACCCAGTACTTC. Translated, it gives CASSLRGRGETQYF. This sequence joins TRBV7-9 and TRBJ2-5; the D gene is possibly TRBD1 (6 bases). Germline values: CDR1 SEHNR, CDR2 FQNEAQ (reference sequence). The length of the CDR3 is 14 residues. With 5 bases removed from V and 5 bases from J, the gap between germline ends came to 15 bases.

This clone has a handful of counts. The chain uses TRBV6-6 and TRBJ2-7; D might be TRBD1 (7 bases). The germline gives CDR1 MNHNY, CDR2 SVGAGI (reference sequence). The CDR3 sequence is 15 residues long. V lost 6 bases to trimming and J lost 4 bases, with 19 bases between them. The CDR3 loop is CASSSGAGGRYEQYF. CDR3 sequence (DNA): TGTGCCAGCAGCTCGGGGGCAGGGGGGAGGTACGAGCAGTACTTC.

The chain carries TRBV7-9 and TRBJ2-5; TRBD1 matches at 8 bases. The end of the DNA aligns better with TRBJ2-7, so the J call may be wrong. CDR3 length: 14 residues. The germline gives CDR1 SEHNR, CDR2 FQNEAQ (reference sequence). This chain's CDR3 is CASSFWTGNYEQYF. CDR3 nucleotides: TGTGCCAGCAGCTTTTGGACAGGGAACTACGAGCAGTACTTC.

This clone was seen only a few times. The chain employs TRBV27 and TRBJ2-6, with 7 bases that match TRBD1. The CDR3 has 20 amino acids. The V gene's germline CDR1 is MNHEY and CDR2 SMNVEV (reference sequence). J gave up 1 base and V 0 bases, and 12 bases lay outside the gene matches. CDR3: CASSLSQGMGVGSGANVLTF. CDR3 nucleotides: TGTGCCAGCAGTTTATCACAGGGGATGGGTGTAGGGTCTGGGGCCAACGTCCTGACTTTC.

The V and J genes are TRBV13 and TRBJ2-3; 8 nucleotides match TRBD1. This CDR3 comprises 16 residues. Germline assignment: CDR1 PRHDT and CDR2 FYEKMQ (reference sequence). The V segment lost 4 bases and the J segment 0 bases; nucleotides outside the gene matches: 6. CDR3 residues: CASSSSDRDSTDTQYF. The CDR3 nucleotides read TGTGCCAGCAGCTCCTCGGACAGGGACAGCACAGATACGCAGTATTTT.

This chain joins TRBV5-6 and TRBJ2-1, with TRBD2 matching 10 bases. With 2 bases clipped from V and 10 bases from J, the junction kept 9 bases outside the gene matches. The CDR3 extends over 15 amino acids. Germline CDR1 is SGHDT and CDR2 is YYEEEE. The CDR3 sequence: CASSFSPGLALEQFF. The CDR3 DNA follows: TGTGCCAGCAGCTTTAGTCCGGGACTAGCGTTGGAGCAGTTCTTC.

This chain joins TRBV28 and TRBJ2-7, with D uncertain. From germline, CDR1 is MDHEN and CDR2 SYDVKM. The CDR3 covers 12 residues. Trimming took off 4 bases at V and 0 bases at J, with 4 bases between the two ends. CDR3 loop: CASSYSSYEQYF. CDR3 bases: TGTGCCAGCAGTTACAGCTCCTACGAGCAGTACTTC.

CDR3 in amino acids: CASSLGGVETQYF. CDR3 coding DNA: TGTGCCAGCAGCTTGGGAGGGGTAGAGACCCAGTACTTC. V and J are TRBV7-2 and TRBJ2-5, with 7 positions matching TRBD2. The CDR3 loop spans 13 amino acids. Germline lookup yields CDR1 SGHTA and CDR2 FQGNSA. V shed 3 bases, J shed 4 bases, and the junction held 2 bases outside the gene matches.

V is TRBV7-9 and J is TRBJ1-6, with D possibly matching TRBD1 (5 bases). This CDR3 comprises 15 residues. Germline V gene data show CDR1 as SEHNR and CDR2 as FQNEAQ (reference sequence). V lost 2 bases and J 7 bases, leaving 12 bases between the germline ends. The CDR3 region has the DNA TGTGCCAGCAGCTTAACTGGGGCAGAAAATTCACCCCTCCACTTT. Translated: CASSLTGAENSPLHF.

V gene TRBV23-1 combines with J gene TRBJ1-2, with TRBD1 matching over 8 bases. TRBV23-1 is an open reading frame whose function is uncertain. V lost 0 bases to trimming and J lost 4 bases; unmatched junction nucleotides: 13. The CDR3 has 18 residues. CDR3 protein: CASSQSDPGDRRFYGYTF. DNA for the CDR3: TGCGCCAGCAGTCAATCGGACCCCGGGGACAGGCGATTCTATGGCTACACCTTC.

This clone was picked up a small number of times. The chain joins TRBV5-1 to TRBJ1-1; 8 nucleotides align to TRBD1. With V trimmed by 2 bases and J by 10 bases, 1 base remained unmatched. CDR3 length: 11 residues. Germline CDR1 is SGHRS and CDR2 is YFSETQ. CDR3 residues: CASSLGQGAFF. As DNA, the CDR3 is TGCGCCAGCAGCTTAGGACAGGGAGCTTTCTTT. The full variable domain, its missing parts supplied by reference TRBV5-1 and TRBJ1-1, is KAGVTQTPRYLIKTRGQQVTLSCSPISGHRSVSWYQQTPGQGLQFLFEYFSETQRNKGNFPGRFSGRQFSNSRSEMNVSTLELGDSALYLCASSLGQGAFFGQGTRLTVV.

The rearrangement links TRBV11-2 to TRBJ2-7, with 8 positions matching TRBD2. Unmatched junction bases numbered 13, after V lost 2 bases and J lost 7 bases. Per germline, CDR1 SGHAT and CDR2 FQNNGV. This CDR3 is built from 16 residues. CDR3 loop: CASSLYGAGALEEQYF. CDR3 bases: TGTGCCAGCAGCTTATATGGAGCGGGGGCCCTGGAGGAGCAGTACTTC.